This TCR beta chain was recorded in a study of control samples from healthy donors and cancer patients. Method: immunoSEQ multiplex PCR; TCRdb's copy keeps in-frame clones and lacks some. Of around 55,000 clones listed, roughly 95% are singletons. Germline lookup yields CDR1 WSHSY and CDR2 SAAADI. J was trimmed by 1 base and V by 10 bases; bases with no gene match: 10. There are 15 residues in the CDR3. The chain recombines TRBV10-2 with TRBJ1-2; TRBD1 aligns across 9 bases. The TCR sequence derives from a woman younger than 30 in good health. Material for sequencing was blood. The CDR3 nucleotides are TGCGCCATCATGTCTGGGACAGGGAGTAACTATGGCTACACCTTC. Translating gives CAIMSGTGSNYGYTF.